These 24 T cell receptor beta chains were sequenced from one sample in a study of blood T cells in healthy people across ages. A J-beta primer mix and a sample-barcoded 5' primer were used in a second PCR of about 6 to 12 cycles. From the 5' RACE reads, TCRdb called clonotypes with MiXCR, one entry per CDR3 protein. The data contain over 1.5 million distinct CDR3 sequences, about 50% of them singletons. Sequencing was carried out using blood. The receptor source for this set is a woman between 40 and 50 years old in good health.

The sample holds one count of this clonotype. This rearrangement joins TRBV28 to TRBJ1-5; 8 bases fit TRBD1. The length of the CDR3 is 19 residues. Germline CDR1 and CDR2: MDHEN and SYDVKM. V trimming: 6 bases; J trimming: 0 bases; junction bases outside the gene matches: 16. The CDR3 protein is CASRRMTGARRYSNQPQHF. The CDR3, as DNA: TGTGCCAGCAGAAGAATGACAGGGGCGCGTCGATATAGCAATCAGCCCCAGCATTTT.

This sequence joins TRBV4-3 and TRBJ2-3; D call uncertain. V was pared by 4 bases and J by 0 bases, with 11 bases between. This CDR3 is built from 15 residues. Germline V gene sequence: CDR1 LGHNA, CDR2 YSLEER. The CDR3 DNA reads TGCGCCAGCAGCCCCAGGCGGCCTAGCACAGATACGCAGTATTTT. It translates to CASSPRRPSTDTQYF.

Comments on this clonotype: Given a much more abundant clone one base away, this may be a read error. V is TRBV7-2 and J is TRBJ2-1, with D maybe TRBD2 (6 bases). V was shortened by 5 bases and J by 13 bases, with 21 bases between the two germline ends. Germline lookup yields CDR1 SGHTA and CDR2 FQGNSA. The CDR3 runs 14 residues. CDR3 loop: CASSHPGRLETQFF. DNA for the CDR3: TGTGCCAGCAGCCACCCAGGGAGGCTCGAGACCCAGTTCTTC.

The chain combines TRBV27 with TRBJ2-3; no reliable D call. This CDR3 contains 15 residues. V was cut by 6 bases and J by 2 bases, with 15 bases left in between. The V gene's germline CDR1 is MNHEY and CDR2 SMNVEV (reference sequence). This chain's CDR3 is CASSLGPVNTDTQYF. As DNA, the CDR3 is TGTGCCAGCAGCCTCGGCCCAGTAAACACAGATACGCAGTATTTT.

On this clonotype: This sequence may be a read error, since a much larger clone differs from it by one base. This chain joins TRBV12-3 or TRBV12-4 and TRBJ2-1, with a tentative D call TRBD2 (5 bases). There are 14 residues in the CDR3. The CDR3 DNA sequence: TGTGTCAGTCGCCGGGAATCCCATTACAATGAGCAGTTCTTC. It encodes CVSRRESHYNEQFF.

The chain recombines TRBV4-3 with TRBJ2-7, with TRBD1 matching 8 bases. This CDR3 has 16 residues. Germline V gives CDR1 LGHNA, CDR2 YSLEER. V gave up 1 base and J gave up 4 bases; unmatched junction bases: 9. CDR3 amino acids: CASSQGATGEMYEQYF. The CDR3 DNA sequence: TGCGCCAGCAGCCAAGGAGCGACAGGGGAAATGTACGAGCAGTACTTC.

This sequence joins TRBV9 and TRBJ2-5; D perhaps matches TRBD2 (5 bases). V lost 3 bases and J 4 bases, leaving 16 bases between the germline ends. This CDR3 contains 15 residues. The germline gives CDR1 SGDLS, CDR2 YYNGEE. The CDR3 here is CASSASAQGGETQYF. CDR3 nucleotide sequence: TGTGCCAGCAGCGCCTCCGCCCAAGGAGGAGAGACCCAGTACTTC.

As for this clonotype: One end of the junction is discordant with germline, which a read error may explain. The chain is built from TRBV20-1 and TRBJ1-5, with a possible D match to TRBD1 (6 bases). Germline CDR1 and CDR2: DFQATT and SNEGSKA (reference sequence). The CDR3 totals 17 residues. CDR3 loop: CGANDLTGRSSNQPQHF. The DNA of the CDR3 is TGCGGTGCCAACGATTTGACAGGTCGATCGAGCAATCAGCCCCAGCATTTT.

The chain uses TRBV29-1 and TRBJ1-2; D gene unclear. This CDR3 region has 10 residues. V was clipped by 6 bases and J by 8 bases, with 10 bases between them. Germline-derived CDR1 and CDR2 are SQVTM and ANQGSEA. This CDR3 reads CSVPQEGYTF. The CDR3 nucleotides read TGCAGCGTCCCCCAGGAGGGCTACACCTTC.

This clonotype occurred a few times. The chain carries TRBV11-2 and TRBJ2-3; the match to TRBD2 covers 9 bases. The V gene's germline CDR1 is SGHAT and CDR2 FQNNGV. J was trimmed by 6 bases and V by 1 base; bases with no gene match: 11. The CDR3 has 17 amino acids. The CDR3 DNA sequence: TGTGCCAGCAGCTTAGCGGTTCTAGCGGGGATAGCGGATACGCAGTATTTT. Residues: CASSLAVLAGIADTQYF.

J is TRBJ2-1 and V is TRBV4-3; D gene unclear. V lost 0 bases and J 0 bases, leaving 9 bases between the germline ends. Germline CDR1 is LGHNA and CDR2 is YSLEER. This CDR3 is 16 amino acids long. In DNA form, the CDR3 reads TGCGCCAGCAGCCAAGATTGGGCCGCCTCCTACAATGAGCAGTTCTTC. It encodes CASSQDWAASYNEQFF.

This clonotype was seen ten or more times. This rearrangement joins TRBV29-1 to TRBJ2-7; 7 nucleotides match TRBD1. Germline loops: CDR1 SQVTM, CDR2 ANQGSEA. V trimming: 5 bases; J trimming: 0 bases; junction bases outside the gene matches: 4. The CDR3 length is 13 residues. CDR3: CSVNWDSSYEQYF. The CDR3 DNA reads TGCAGCGTTAACTGGGACAGCTCCTACGAGCAGTACTTC.

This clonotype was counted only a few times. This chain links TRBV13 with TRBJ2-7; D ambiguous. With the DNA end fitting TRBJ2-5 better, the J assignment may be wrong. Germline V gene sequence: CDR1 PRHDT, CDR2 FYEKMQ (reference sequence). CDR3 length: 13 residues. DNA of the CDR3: TGTGCCAGCAGCCGAAGGGAAGAGGAGACCCAGTACTTC. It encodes CASSRREEETQYF.

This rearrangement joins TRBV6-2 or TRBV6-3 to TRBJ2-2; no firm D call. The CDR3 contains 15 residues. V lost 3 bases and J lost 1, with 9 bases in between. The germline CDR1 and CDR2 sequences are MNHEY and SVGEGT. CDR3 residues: CASSYLKGNTGELFF. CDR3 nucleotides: TGTGCCAGCAGTTATCTGAAAGGGAACACCGGGGAGCTGTTTTTT.

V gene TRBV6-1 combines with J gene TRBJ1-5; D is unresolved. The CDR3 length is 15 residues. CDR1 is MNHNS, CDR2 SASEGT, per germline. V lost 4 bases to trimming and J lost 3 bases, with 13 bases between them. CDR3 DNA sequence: TGTGCCAGCAGTGTGGACGGCTACGACAATCAGCCCCAGCATTTT. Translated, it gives CASSVDGYDNQPQHF.

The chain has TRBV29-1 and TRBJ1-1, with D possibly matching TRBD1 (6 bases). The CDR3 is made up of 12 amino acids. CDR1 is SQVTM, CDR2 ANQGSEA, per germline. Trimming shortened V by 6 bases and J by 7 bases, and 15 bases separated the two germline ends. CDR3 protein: CSVYREGGEAFF. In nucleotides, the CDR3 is TGCAGCGTATACAGGGAAGGGGGTGAAGCTTTCTTT.

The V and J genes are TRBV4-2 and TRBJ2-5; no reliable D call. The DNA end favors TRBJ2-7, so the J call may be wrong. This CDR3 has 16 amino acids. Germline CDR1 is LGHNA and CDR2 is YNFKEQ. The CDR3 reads CASSQGSLDPSYEQYF. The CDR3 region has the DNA TGTGCCAGCAGCCAAGGGTCGCTAGACCCATCCTACGAGCAGTACTTC.

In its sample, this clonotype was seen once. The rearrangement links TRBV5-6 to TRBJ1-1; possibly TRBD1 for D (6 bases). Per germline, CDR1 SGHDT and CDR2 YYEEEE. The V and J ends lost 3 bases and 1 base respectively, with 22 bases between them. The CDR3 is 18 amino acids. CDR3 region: CASSSGEAGAGSNTEAFF. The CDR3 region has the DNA TGTGCCAGCAGCTCCGGGGAGGCGGGGGCCGGATCGAACACTGAAGCTTTCTTT.

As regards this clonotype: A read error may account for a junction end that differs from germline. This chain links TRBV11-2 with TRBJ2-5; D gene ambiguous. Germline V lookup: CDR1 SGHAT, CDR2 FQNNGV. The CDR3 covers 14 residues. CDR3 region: CASSKDDDQGTQYF. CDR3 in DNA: TGTGCCAGCAGCAAAGATGACGATCAAGGGACCCAGTACTTC.

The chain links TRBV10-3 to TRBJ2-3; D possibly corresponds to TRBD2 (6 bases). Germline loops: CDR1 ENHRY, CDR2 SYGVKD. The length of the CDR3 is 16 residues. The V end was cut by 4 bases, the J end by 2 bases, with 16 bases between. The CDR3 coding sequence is TGTGCCATCAGTGCGACTAGTGGGGCCTACACAGATACGCAGTATTTT. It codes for CAISATSGAYTDTQYF.

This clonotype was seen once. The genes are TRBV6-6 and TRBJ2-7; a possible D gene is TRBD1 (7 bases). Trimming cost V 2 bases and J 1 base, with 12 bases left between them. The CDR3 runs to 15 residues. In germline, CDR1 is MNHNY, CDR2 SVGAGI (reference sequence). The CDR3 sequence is CASSYGAGGSYEQYF. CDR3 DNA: TGTGCCAGCAGTTACGGGGCAGGGGGGTCCTACGAGCAGTACTTC.

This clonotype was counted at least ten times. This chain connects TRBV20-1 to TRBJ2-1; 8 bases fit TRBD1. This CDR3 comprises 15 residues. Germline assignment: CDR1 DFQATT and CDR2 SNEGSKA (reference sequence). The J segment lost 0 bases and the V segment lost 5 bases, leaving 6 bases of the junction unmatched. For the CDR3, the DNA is TGCAGTGCTCGGGACAGGCTGAGCTCCTACAATGAGCAGTTCTTC. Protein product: CSARDRLSSYNEQFF.

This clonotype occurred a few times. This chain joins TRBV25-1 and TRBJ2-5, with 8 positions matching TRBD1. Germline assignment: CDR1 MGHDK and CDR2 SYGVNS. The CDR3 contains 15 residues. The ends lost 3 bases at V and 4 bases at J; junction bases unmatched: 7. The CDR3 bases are TGTGCCAGCAGTGAGACTCGACAGGGGCCAGAGACCCAGTACTTC. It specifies CASSETRQGPETQYF.

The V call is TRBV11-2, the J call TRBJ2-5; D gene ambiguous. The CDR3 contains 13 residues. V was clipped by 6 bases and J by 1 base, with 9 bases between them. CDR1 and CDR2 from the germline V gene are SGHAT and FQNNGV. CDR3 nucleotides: TGTGCCAGCAGTTACGGCCTCCAAGAGACCCAGTACTTC. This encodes CASSYGLQETQYF.